This TCR beta chain was found in a study of low-dose radiotherapy and immunotherapy resistance in tumors. Looked up from germline, CDR1 is LGHDT and CDR2 is YNNKEL (reference sequence). The CDR3 is 15 residues long. The trim removed 4 bases at V and 2 bases at J, leaving 5 bases unmatched. TRAV- and TRBV-specific primers primed first-strand cDNA, covering alpha and beta chains. TCRs were put through about 20 PCR cycles of amplification with Phusion. A constant-region primer and the V-primer adapter served as the primer pair. Amplification (by in vitro transcription) was performed on isolated mRNA. TCRdb analysed the reads with MiXCR anew, one entry per CDR3 protein. This sample has 35,000 to 45,000 distinct CDR3 sequences, with 25% to 40% found just once. This clonotype has ten or more counts. Described time point: before trial treatment. All of the donors were given nivolumab, ipilimumab, aspirin, low-dose cyclophosphamide and low-dose radiotherapy as part of RACIN, a single-arm trial.

The clonotype was recovered from a male donor with gallbladder cancer. The chain employs TRBV3-1 and TRBJ1-2; 9 positions agree with TRBD1. The source material was PBMCs, sampled before treatment. CDR3 coding DNA: TGTGCCAGCAGCCTAGCCGACAGGGGGAACTATGGCTACACCTTC. This translates into CASSLADRGNYGYTF.